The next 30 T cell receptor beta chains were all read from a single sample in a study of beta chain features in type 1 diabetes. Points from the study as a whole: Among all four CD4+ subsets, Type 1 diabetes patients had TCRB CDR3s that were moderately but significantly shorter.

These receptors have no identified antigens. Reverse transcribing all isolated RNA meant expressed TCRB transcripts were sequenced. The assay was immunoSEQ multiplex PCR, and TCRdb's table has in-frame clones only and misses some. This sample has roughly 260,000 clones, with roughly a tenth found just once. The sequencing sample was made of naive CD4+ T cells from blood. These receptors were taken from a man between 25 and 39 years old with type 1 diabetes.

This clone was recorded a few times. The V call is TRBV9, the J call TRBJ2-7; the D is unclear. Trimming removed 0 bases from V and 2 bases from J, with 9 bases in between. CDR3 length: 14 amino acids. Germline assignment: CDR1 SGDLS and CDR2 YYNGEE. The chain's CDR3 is CASSVGHQAYEQYF. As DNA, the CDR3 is TGTGCCAGCAGCGTAGGACACCAAGCCTACGAGCAGTACTTC.

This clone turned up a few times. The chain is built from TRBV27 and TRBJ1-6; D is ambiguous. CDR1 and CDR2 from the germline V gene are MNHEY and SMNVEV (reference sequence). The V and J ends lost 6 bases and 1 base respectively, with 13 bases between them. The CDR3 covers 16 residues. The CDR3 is CASRDVRGSYNSPLHF. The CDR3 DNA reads TGTGCCAGCAGAGACGTGCGGGGTTCCTATAATTCACCCCTCCACTTT.

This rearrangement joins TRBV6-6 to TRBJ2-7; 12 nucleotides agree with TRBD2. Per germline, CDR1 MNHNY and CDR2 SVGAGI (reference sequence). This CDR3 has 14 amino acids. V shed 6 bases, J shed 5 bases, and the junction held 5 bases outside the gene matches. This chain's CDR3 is CASSGLAGRNEQYF. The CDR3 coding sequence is TGTGCCAGCAGCGGACTAGCGGGGAGGAACGAGCAGTACTTC.

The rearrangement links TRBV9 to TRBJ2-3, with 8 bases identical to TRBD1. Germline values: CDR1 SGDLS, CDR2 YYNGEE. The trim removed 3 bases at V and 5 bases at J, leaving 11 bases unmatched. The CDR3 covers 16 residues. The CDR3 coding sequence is TGTGCCAGCAGCGAGGCCCCGGGCAGGGGGCAAGATACGCAGTATTTT. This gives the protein CASSEAPGRGQDTQYF.

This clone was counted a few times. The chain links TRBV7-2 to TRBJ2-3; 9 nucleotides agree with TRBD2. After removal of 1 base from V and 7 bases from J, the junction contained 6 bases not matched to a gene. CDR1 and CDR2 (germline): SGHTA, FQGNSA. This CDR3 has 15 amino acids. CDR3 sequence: CASSLVGGGANTQYF. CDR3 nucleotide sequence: TGTGCCAGCAGCTTAGTGGGCGGGGGGGCCAATACGCAGTATTTT. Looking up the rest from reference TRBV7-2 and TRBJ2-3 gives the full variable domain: GAGVSQSPSNKVTEKGKDVELRCDPISGHTALYWYRQSLGQGLEFLIYFQGNSAPDKSGLPSDRFSAERTGGSVSTLTIQRTQQEDSAVYLCASSLVGGGANTQYFGPGTRLTVL.

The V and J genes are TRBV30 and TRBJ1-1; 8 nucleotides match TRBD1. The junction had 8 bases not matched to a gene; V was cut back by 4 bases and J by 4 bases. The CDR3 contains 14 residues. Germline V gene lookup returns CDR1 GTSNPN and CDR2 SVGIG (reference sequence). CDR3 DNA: TGTGCCTGGACAGGGGGCGCAATGGCCACTGAAGCTTTCTTT. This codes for CAWTGGAMATEAFF.

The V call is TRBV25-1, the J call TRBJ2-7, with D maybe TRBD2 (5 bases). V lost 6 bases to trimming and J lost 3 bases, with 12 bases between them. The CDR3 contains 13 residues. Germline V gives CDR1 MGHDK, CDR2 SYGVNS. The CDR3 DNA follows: TGTGCCAGCAGGAGGGCGGAATACTACGAGCAGTACTTC. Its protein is CASRRAEYYEQYF.

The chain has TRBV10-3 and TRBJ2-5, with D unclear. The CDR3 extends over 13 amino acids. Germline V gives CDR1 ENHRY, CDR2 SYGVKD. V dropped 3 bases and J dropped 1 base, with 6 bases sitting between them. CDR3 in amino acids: CAISDHSQETQYF. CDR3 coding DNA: TGTGCCATCAGTGATCACAGCCAAGAGACCCAGTACTTC.

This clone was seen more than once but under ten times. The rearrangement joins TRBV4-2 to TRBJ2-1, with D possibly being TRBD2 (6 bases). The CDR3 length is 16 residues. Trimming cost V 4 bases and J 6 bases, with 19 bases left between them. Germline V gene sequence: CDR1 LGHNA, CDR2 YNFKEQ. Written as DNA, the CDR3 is TGTGCCAGCAGCCCCCGACCGCGCGGGGCCGCCAATGAGCAGTTCTTC. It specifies CASSPRPRGAANEQFF.

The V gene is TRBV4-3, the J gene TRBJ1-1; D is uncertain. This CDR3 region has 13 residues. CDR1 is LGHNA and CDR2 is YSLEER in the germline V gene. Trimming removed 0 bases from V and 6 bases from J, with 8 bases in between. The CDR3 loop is CASSQDAGAEAFF. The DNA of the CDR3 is TGCGCCAGCAGCCAAGATGCGGGAGCTGAAGCTTTCTTT.

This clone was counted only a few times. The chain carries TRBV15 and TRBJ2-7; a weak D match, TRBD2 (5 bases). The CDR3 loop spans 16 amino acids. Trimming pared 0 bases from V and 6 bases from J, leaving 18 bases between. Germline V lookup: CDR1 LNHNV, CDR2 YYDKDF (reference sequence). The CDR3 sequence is CATSRDPPTGYTEQYF. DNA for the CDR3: TGTGCCACCAGCAGAGATCCGCCGACGGGGTATACCGAGCAGTACTTC.

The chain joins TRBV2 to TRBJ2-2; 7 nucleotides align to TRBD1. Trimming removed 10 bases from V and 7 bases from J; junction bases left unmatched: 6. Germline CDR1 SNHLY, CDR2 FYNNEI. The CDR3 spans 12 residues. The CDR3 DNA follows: TGTGCCACTTCGACAGGGTTCGGGGAGCTGTTTTTT. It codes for CATSTGFGELFF.

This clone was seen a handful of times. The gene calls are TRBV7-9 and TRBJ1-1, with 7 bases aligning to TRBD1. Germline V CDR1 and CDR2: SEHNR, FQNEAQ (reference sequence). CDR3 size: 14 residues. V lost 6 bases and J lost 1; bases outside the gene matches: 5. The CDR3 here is CASRPGQQNTEAFF. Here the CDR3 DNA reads TGTGCCAGCAGACCGGGACAGCAGAACACTGAAGCTTTCTTT. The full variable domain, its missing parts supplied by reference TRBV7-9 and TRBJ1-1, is DTGVSQNPRHKITKRGQNVTFRCDPISEHNRLYWYRQTLGQGPEFLTYFQNEAQLEKSRLLSDRFSAERPKGSFSTLEIQRTEQGDSAMYLCASRPGQQNTEAFFGQGTRLTVV.

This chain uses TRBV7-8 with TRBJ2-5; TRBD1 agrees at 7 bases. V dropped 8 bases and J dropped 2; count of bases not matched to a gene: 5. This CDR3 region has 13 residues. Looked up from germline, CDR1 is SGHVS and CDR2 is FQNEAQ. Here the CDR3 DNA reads TGTGCCAGCGGGCCGGGACAGCAAGAGACCCAGTACTTC. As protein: CASGPGQQETQYF.

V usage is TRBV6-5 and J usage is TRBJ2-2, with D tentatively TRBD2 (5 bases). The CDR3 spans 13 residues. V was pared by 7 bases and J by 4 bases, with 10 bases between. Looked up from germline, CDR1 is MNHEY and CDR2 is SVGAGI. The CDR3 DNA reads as TGTGCCAGCACCATCGGAGGCACCGGGGAGCTGTTTTTT. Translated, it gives CASTIGGTGELFF.

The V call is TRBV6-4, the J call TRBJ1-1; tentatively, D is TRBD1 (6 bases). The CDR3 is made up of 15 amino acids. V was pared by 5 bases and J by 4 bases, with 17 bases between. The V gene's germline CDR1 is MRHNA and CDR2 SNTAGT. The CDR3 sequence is CASSSNRVPFTEAFF. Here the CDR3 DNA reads TGTGCCAGCAGTTCTAACAGGGTCCCTTTCACTGAAGCTTTCTTT.

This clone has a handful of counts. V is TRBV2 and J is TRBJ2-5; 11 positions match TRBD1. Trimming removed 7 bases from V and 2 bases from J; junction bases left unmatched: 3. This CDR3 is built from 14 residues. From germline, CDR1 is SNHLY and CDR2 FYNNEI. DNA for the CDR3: TGTGCCAGCAAGGGGGACAGGGGGCAAGAGACCCAGTACTTC. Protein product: CASKGDRGQETQYF.

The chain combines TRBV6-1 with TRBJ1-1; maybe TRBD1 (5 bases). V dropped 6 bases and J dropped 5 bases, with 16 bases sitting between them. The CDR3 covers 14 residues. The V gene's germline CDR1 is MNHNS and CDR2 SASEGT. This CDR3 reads CASRVGDFGTEAFF. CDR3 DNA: TGTGCCAGCAGAGTCGGGGACTTTGGGACTGAAGCTTTCTTT.

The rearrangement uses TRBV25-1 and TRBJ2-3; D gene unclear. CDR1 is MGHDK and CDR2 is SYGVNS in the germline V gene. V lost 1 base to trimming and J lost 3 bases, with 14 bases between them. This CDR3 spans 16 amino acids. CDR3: CASSEFAASRTDTQYF. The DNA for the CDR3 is TGTGCCAGCAGTGAATTCGCGGCTAGTAGGACAGATACGCAGTATTTT. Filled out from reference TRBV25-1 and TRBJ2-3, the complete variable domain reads EADIYQTPRYLVIGTGKKITLECSQTMGHDKMYWYQQDPGMELHLIHYSYGVNSTEKGDLSSESTVSRIRTEHFPLTLESARPSHTSQYLCASSEFAASRTDTQYFGPGTRLTVL.

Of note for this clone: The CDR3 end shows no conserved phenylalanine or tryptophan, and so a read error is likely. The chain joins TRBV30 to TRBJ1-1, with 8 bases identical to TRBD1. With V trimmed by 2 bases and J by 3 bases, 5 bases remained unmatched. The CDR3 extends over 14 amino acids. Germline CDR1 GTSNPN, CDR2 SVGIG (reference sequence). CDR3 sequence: CAWSQDRADTEAFL. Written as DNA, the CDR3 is TGTGCCTGGAGTCAGGACAGGGCGGACACTGAAGCTTTCCTT.

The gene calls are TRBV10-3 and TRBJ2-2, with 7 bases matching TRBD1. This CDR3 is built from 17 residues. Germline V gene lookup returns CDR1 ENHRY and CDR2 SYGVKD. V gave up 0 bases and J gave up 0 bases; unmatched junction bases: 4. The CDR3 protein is CAISESIGTANTGELFF. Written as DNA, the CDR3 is TGTGCCATCAGTGAGTCGATCGGGACAGCGAACACCGGGGAGCTGTTTTTT.

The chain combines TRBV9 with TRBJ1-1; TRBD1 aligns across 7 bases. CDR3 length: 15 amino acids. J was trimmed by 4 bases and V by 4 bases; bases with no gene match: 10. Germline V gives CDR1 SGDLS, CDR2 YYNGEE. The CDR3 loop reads CASSTTGTASTEAFF. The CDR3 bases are TGTGCCAGCAGCACCACCGGGACAGCCTCCACTGAAGCTTTCTTT.

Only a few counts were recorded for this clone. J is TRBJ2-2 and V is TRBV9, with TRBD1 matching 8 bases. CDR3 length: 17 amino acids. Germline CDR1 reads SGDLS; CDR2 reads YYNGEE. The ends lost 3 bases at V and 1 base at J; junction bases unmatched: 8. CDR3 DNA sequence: TGTGCCAGCAGCGAGCGCTGGGGACAGGTGAACACCGGGGAGCTGTTTTTT. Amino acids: CASSERWGQVNTGELFF.

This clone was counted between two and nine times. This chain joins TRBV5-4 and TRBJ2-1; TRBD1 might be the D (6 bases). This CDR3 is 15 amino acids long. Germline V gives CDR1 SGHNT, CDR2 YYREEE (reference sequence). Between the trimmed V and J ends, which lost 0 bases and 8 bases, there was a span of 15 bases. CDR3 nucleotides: TGTGCCAGCAGCTTGGGTACAGGGTTAGGCGATGAGCAGTTCTTC. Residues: CASSLGTGLGDEQFF. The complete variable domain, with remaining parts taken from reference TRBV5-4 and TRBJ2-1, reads ETGVTQSPTHLIKTRGQQVTLRCSSQSGHNTVSWYQQALGQGPQFIFQYYREEENGRGNFPPRFSGLQFPNYSSELNVNALELDDSALYLCASSLGTGLGDEQFFGPGTRLTVL.

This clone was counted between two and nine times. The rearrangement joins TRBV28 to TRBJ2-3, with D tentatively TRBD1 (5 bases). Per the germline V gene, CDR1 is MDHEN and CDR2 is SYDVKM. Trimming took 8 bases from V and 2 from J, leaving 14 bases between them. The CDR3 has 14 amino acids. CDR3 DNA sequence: TGTGCCAGCGTCGTTAGGGGTCTCACAGATACGCAGTATTTT. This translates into CASVVRGLTDTQYF. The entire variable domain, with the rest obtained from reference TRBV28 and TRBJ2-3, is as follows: DVKVTQSSRYLVKRTGEKVFLECVQDMDHENMFWYRQDPGLGLRLIYFSYDVKMKEKGDIPEGYSVSREKKERFSLILESASTNQTSMYLCASVVRGLTDTQYFGPGTRLTVL.

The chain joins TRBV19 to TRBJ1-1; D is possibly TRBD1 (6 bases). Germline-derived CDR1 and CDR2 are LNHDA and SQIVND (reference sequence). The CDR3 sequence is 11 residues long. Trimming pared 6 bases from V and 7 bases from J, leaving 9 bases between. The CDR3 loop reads CASRGQLEAFF. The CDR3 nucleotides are TGTGCCAGTAGAGGACAGCTTGAAGCTTTCTTT.

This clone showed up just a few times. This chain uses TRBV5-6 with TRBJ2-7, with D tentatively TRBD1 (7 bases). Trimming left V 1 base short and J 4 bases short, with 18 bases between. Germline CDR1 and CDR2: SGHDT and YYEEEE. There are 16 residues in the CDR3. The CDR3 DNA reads TGTGCCAGCAGCTTGACGCGCGGGACAGTTAAATACGAGCAGTACTTC. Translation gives CASSLTRGTVKYEQYF.

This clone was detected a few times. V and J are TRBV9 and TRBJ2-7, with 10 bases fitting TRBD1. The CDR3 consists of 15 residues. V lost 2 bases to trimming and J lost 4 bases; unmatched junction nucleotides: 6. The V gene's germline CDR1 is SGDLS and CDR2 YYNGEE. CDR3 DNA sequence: TGTGCCAGCAGCGTCCGGACAGGGGGTGTGTACGAGCAGTACTTC. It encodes CASSVRTGGVYEQYF. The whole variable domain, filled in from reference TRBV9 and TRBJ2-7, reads DSGVTQTPKHLITATGQRVTLRCSPRSGDLSVYWYQQSLDQGLQFLIQYYNGEERAKGNILERFSAQQFPDLHSELNLSSLELGDSALYFCASSVRTGGVYEQYFGPGTRLTVT.

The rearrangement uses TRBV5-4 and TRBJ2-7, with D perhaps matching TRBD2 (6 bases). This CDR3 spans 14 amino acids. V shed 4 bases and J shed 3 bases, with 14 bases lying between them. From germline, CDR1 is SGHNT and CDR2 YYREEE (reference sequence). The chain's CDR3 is CASSPDAGLYEQYF. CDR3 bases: TGTGCCAGCAGCCCCGACGCGGGGCTCTACGAGCAGTACTTC.

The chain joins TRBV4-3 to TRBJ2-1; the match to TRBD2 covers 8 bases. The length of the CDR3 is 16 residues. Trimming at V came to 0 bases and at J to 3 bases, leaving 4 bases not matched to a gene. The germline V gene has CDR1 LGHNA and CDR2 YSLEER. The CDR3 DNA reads TGCGCCAGCAGCCAAGATAGGAGCGGGGGCTACAATGAGCAGTTCTTC. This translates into CASSQDRSGGYNEQFF.